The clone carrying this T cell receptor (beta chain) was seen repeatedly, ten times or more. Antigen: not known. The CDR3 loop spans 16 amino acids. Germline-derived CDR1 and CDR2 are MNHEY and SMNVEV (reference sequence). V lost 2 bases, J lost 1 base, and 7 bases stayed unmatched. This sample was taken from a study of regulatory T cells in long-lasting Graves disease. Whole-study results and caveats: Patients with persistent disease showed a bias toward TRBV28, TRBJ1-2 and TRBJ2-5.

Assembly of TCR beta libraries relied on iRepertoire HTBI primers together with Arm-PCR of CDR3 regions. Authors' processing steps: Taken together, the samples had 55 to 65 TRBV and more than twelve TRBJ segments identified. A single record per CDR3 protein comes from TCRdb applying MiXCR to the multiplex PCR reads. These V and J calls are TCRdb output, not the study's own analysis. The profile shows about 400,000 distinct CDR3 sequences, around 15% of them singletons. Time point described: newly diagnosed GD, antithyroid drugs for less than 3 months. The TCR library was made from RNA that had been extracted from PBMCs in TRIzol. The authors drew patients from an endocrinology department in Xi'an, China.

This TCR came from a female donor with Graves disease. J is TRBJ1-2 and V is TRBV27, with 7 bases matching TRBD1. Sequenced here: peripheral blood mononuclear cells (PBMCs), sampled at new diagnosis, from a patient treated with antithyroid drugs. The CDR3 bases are TGTGCCAGCAGTTTAGAGGCAGGGGGAATTAACTATGGCTACACCTTC. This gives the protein CASSLEAGGINYGYTF.